This T cell receptor (beta chain) comes out of a study of control samples from healthy donors and cancer patients. Germline CDR1 WNHNN, CDR2 SYGVQD (reference sequence). CDR3 length equals 15 residues. V lost 2 bases, J lost 9 bases, and 8 bases stayed unmatched. The assay was immunoSEQ multiplex PCR, and TCRdb's table has in-frame clones only and misses some. The sample includes 120,000 to 150,000 clones, about nine tenths of them seen just once. The chain is built from TRBV10-1 and TRBJ2-1; TRBD2 matches 9 bases. The clonotype originates from a man between 25 and 39 years old in good health. The sample was blood. Written as DNA, the CDR3 is TGCGCCAGCAGTGAGGAAGCGGGGGGCCGGGGTGAGCAGTTCTTC. It codes for CASSEEAGGRGEQFF.